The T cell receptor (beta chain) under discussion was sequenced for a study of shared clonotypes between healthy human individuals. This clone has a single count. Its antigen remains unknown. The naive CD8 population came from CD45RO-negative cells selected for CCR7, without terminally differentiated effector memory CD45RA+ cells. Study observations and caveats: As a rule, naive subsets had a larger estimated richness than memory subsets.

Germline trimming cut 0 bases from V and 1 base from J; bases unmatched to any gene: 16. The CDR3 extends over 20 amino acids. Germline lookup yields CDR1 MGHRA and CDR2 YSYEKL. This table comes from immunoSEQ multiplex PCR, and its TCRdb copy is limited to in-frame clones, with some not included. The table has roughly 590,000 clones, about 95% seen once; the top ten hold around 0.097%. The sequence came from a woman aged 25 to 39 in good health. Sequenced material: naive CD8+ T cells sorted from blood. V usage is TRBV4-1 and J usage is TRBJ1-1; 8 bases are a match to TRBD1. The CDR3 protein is CASSQDSAGGLGIRNTEAFF. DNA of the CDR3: TGCGCCAGCAGCCAAGATTCGGCAGGGGGCTTGGGGATAAGGAACACTGAAGCTTTCTTT.